This is a list of T cell receptor beta chains from one sample in a study of cytomegalovirus exposure and HLA in healthy donors. Here immunoSEQ multiplex PCR was the method, and the copy in TCRdb shows in-frame clones only, minus some. The table shows fewer than 150,000 clones, with approximately 91% occurring only once. Sequencing was done on a sample of PBMCs. The origin of the receptors is a man younger than 35 in good health and CMV-seropositive. The CDR3 runs from the conserved cysteine through the conserved F or W. A D gene is named only where the DNA matches it firmly. Size is omitted from some rows. Given values are once, few, many or a class for expanded clones.

.,TRBV7-8,TRBD2,TRBJ2-2,TGTGCCAGCAGCTTAGCCGGGGGGACCGGGGAGCTGTTTTTT,CASSLAGGTGELFF
.,TRBV7-2,.,TRBJ2-7,TGTGCCAGCAGCCCAGGGGTCCTTTACTACGAGCAGTACTTC,CASSPGVLYYEQYF
few,TRBV6-1,.,TRBJ1-6,TGTGCCAGCAGTGACTACAGGGAAATCTATAATTCACCCCTCCACTTT,CASSDYREIYNSPLHF
.,TRBV27,.,TRBJ2-7,TGTGCCAGCAGTTTTCAGGGGCCGTACGAGCAGTACTTC,CASSFQGPYEQYF
.,TRBV4-3,.,TRBJ1-1,TGCGCCAGCAGCCGATACGGGACTGAAGCTTTCTTT,CASSRYGTEAFF
once,TRBV5-1,.,TRBJ2-2,TGCGCCAGCAGCTTAAATCTGGCTAGCCCCGGGGAGCTGTTTTTT,CASSLNLASPGELFF
.,TRBV19,.,TRBJ1-5,TGTGCCAGTAGTATGGCGGCGAGTAGGTATAGCAATCAGCCCCAGCATTTT,CASSMAASRYSNQPQHF
.,TRBV11-1,TRBD1,TRBJ2-5,TGTGCCAGCAGCGTGGGACAGCAAGAGACCCAGTACTTC,CASSVGQQETQYF
once,TRBV4-2,TRBD1,TRBJ1-2,TGTGCCAGCAGCCTAGACAGGGCTAACTATGGCTACACCTTC,CASSLDRANYGYTF
.,TRBV4-1,.,TRBJ1-5,TGCGCCAGCAGCCAAGCTCTGAATCAGCCCCAGCATTTT,CASSQALNQPQHF
.,TRBV5-4,.,TRBJ2-7,TGTGCCAGCAGCGCCGACAGTTACGAGCAGTACTTC,CASSADSYEQYF
.,TRBV11-2,TRBD1,TRBJ1-4,TGTGCCAGCAGCTTAATAGTGGACAGGGTTAGGTATCGTGAAAAACTGTTTTTT,CASSLIVDRVRYREKLFF
.,TRBV2,TRBD1,TRBJ2-1,TGTGCCAGCAGTCCTGAGGGGACAGGCTACAATGAGCAGTTCTTC,CASSPEGTGYNEQFF
.,TRBV2,TRBD1,TRBJ2-7,TGTGCCAGCAAGGGGGACAGGGCGTCCCTTTTCCACGAGCAGTACTTC,CASKGDRASLFHEQYF
.,TRBV19,.,TRBJ1-5,TGTGCCAGTAGTCCCGGGACAAGGGGCGATCAGCCCCAGCATTTT,CASSPGTRGDQPQHF
.,TRBV4-3,.,TRBJ1-2,TGCGCCAGCAGCCAGAAGAGTCTCCCTAACTATGGCTACACCTTC,CASSQKSLPNYGYTF
.,TRBV10-1,.,TRBJ1-1,TGCGCCAGCAGGGGACAAATGAACACTGAAGCTTTCTTT,CASRGQMNTEAFF
.,TRBV10-2,.,TRBJ1-5,TGCGCCAGCAGTGAGCCCACAGGGACGCCCCAGCATTTT,CASSEPTGTPQHF
.,TRBV9,TRBD2,TRBJ2-3,TGTGCCAGCAGCGTAGGTGTTAGCGGGGGCGCGGATACGCAGTATTTT,CASSVGVSGGADTQYF
.,TRBV28,.,TRBJ1-5,TGTGCCAGCAGTTTGTACCGGGACATCAATCAGCCCCAGCATTTT,CASSLYRDINQPQHF
.,TRBV6-4,TRBD1,TRBJ1-6,TGTGCCAGCAGGGCCGGGACAGGGGGATCCTATAATTCACCCCTCCACTTT,CASRAGTGGSYNSPLHF
.,TRBV6-1,.,TRBJ2-7,TGTGCCAGCAGCTTAATACGGTCGTACGAGCAGTACTTC,CASSLIRSYEQYF
.,TRBV5-6,.,TRBJ2-7,TGTGCCAGCAGCTTGAGAGGACAATCCTACGAGCAGTACTTC,CASSLRGQSYEQYF
.,TRBV7-6,.,TRBJ2-5,TGTGCCAGCAGCTTAAGGGGGTCCCAAGAGACCCAGTACTTC,CASSLRGSQETQYF
.,TRBV5-8,.,TRBJ1-5,TGTGCCAGCAGCCCACCGACAGGAGACAATCAGCCCCAGCATTTT,CASSPPTGDNQPQHF
once,TRBV5-4,TRBD1,TRBJ1-2,TGTGCCAGCAGCTGGAGACAGGGGCTGTACACCTTC,CASSWRQGLYTF
.,TRBV9,TRBD1,TRBJ2-5,TGTGCCAGCAGCGTAGATGTTCCCGGGACAGGGGCCCAAGAGACCCAGTACTTC,CASSVDVPGTGAQETQYF
once,TRBV11-2,.,TRBJ2-7,TGTGCCAGCAGCTTAGAACGGGGGGCGATTTGGTACGAGCAGTACTTC,CASSLERGAIWYEQYF
.,TRBV7-2,TRBD2,TRBJ2-2,TGTGCCAGCAGCTCTTCGACAGCGGGGGGTTTCGTAACCGGGGAGCTGTTTTTT,CASSSSTAGGFVTGELFF
.,TRBV20-1,.,TRBJ2-7,TGCAGTGCTAGAAGAGGAGAGCAGTACTTC,CSARRGEQYF
.,TRBV7-2,.,TRBJ1-3,TGTGCCAGCAGCCGACTGATGGTTTCTGGAAACACCATATATTTT,CASSRLMVSGNTIYF
.,TRBV2,.,TRBJ2-3,TGTGCCAGCAAGGGGTTAGGTGCAGATACGCAGTATTTT,CASKGLGADTQYF
.,TRBV19,.,TRBJ1-1,TGTGCCAGTAGTATGGGGCAGGGTGGGAACACTGAAGCTTTCTTT,CASSMGQGGNTEAFF
.,TRBV5-4,TRBD2,TRBJ2-1,TGTGCCAGCAGCTCCATGGGACTAGCGAATCCCAATGAGCAGTTCTTC,CASSSMGLANPNEQFF
.,TRBV5-1,.,TRBJ2-7,TGCGCCAGCAGCTTCACACCAAACTACGAGCAGTACTTC,CASSFTPNYEQYF
once,TRBV12-5,.,TRBJ1-3,TGTGCTAGTGGTTTGGGCCAGTACTCTGGAAACACCATATATTTT,CASGLGQYSGNTIYF
.,TRBV4-1,.,TRBJ2-1,TGCGCCAGCAGCCAAGGGTTTGGACAGCCCGAGCAGTTCTTC,CASSQGFGQPEQFF
.,TRBV6-6,.,TRBJ2-7,TGTGCCAGCACCGTCGACGGCGACACCTACGAGCAGTACTTC,CASTVDGDTYEQYF
.,TRBV7-2,TRBD1,TRBJ2-5,TGTGCCAGCAGCCATGGACAGGCGATTTTGGAGACCCAGTACTTC,CASSHGQAILETQYF
.,TRBV13,.,TRBJ1-3,TGTGCCAGCAGCTTACGAGAACAGTACCGCTCTGGAAACACCATATATTTT,CASSLREQYRSGNTIYF